These 10 T cell receptor beta chains were sequenced from one sample in a study of blood T cell repertoires in COVID-19. Libraries were prepared by immunoSEQ multiplex PCR; TCRdb keeps only in-frame clonotypes and omits some of them. The sample has 200,000 to 300,000 clones; almost 85% are singletons. Sequenced sample: peripheral blood. The receptors stem from a man over 45 with acute or convalescent COVID-19.

The V and J genes are TRBV7-2 and TRBJ1-1, with 9 positions matching TRBD1. The junction had 8 bases not matched to a gene; V was cut back by 6 bases and J by 3 bases. CDR1 is SGHTA, CDR2 FQGNSA, per germline. The CDR3 has 15 amino acids. CDR3 in amino acids: CASRPMTGGYTEAFF. The CDR3 DNA follows: TGTGCCAGCAGACCGATGACAGGGGGTTACACTGAAGCTTTCTTT.

The chain joins TRBV19 to TRBJ2-1, with 9 nucleotides matching TRBD2. The CDR3 contains 14 residues. Looked up from germline, CDR1 is LNHDA and CDR2 is SQIVND (reference sequence). Unmatched junction bases numbered 6, after V lost 4 bases and J lost 8 bases. The CDR3 bases are TGTGCCAGTAGTACCCGGACTAGCGACTATGAGCAGTTCTTC. Protein sequence: CASSTRTSDYEQFF.

The genes are TRBV12-5 and TRBJ1-3, with D hard to call. The length of the CDR3 is 11 residues. Germline values: CDR1 LGHNT, CDR2 FRNRAP. Between the trimmed V and J ends, which lost 2 bases and 9 bases, there was a span of 5 bases. CDR3 DNA: TGTGCTAGTGGTTTGCAGGCCACCATATATTTT. This sequence encodes CASGLQATIYF.

The gene calls are TRBV12-5 and TRBJ2-3; a possible D gene is TRBD2 (6 bases). Trimming took off 1 base at V and 2 bases at J, with 10 bases between the two ends. The CDR3 loop spans 15 amino acids. The V gene's germline CDR1 is LGHNT and CDR2 FRNRAP. The CDR3: CASGLGGVITDTQYF. The CDR3 DNA follows: TGTGCTAGTGGTTTGGGGGGGGTTATCACAGATACGCAGTATTTT.

The V gene is TRBV12-3 or TRBV12-4, the J gene TRBJ1-4; no reliable D call. V lost 3 bases and J 7 bases, leaving 9 bases between the germline ends. CDR3 length: 13 residues. The CDR3 nucleotides read TGTGCCAGCAGTTTTTCTAACGGTGAAAAACTGTTTTTT. Its protein is CASSFSNGEKLFF.

The chain has TRBV10-3 and TRBJ2-1, with TRBD1 as a possible D gene (5 bases). Trimming shortened V by 2 bases and J by 6 bases, and 11 bases separated the two germline ends. The CDR3 runs 14 residues. Per germline, CDR1 ENHRY and CDR2 SYGVKD. The CDR3 region has the DNA TGTGCCATCAGTGAGCCCGCAGGGTCCAATGAGCAGTTCTTC. Amino acid sequence: CAISEPAGSNEQFF.

This clone was counted a few times. The gene calls are TRBV5-1 and TRBJ2-1; D perhaps matches TRBD1 (6 bases). V was trimmed by 0 bases and J by 9 bases, leaving 10 bases between them. The CDR3 has 13 residues. Germline V gives CDR1 SGHRS, CDR2 YFSETQ. The CDR3 DNA is TGCGCCAGCAGCTTGGGGCAGGGGACTGAGCAGTTCTTC. It codes for CASSLGQGTEQFF.

The V and J genes are TRBV5-1 and TRBJ1-1; the D gene is possibly TRBD1 (5 bases). Trimming removed 2 bases from V and 0 bases from J, with 11 bases in between. There are 15 residues in the CDR3. Germline-derived CDR1 and CDR2 are SGHRS and YFSETQ. The CDR3 coding sequence is TGCGCCAGCAGCTTCCAGGGATCCATGAACACTGAAGCTTTCTTT. Its protein is CASSFQGSMNTEAFF.

This clone was recorded once. This chain uses TRBV13 with TRBJ2-4, with D tentatively TRBD2 (5 bases). CDR3 size: 16 residues. Trimming removed 5 bases from V and 0 bases from J, with 14 bases in between. Germline CDR1 reads PRHDT; CDR2 reads FYEKMQ (reference sequence). The CDR3 region has the DNA TGTGCCAGCAGCCCCAGGACTGGACTAGCCAAAAACATTCAGTACTTC. As protein: CASSPRTGLAKNIQYF.

This clone was observed once. The V call is TRBV30, the J call TRBJ2-5; 9 nucleotides line up with TRBD2. Germline values: CDR1 GTSNPN, CDR2 SVGIG (reference sequence). V dropped 4 bases and J dropped 4; count of bases not matched to a gene: 4. The CDR3 extends over 13 amino acids. CDR3 in DNA: TGTGCCTGGAAGCGGGAGGATTTAGAGACCCAGTACTTC. Translating it yields CAWKREDLETQYF.